The 4 T cell receptor beta chains in this list originate from one sample, sequenced in a study of shared clonotypes between healthy human individuals. Using immunoSEQ multiplex PCR, the repertoire was profiled, and TCRdb retains in-frame clones only, with some absent. Here the sample spans over a million clones, over 95% being singletons. The specimen sequenced was naive CD4+ T cells sorted from blood. Subset in this sample: CD45RA+ positively selected. The receptors originated from a young man in good health.

The gene calls are TRBV28 and TRBJ1-5, with 7 bases lining up with TRBD1. CDR1 is MDHEN, CDR2 SYDVKM, per germline. J was trimmed by 10 bases and V by 5 bases; bases with no gene match: 14. CDR3 length: 15 amino acids. This CDR3 is CASSLRDSPYDPQHF. CDR3 nucleotides: TGTGCCAGCAGTCTCAGGGACAGCCCCTATGATCCCCAGCATTTT.

The chain is built from TRBV19 and TRBJ1-2, with 7 bases lining up with TRBD1. This CDR3 has 13 residues. V lost 5 bases to trimming and J lost 4 bases; unmatched junction nucleotides: 4. Per the germline V gene, CDR1 is LNHDA and CDR2 is SQIVND (reference sequence). The CDR3 protein is CASSVQGSYGYTF. The CDR3 DNA reads TGTGCCAGTAGTGTACAGGGGAGCTATGGCTACACCTTC.

The CDR3 sequence: CASSLNQGTPPDTQYF. The CDR3 DNA sequence: TGTGCCAGCAGCTTAAATCAGGGAACCCCACCAGATACGCAGTATTTT. This chain connects TRBV7-6 to TRBJ2-3, with D perhaps TRBD1 (5 bases). V lost 2 bases and J 4 bases, leaving 16 bases between the germline ends. This CDR3 region has 16 residues. Germline V gene sequence: CDR1 SGHVS, CDR2 FNYEAQ.

The chain is built from TRBV19 and TRBJ2-3; D uncertain. V lost 4 bases, J lost 0 bases, and 17 bases lay in between. Germline lookup yields CDR1 LNHDA and CDR2 SQIVND (reference sequence). This CDR3 contains 17 residues. CDR3 bases: TGTGCCAGTAGTACTACACTCCAGTCAACTAGCACAGATACGCAGTATTTT. Protein sequence: CASSTTLQSTSTDTQYF.